The next 21 T cell receptor beta chains were all read from a single sample in a study of PD-L1 blockade in urothelial cancer. The time point: peripheral blood 6 weeks after treatment start. The data were produced by immunoSEQ multiplex PCR, yet TCRdb's version contains in-frame clones alone and is incomplete. The sample holds around 120,000 clones, approximately 90% seen once. This sample comprised PBMCs, obtained around atezolizumab (anti-PD-L1) treatment. The receptors stem from a man in his sixties with urothelial cancer.

The chain joins TRBV5-6 to TRBJ1-1; D unclear. The CDR3 contains 16 residues. Trimming shortened V by 4 bases and J by 1 base, and 17 bases separated the two germline ends. Germline loops: CDR1 SGHDT, CDR2 YYEEEE. The CDR3 here is CASSRLRSGWNTEAFF. CDR3 in DNA: TGTGCCAGCAGCCGGCTCCGTTCAGGATGGAACACTGAAGCTTTCTTT. Full variable domain (outside the CDR3, taken from reference TRBV5-6 and TRBJ1-1): DAGVTQSPTHLIKTRGQQVTLRCSPKSGHDTVSWYQQALGQGPQFIFQYYEEEERQRGNFPDRFSGHQFPNYSSELNVNALLLGDSALYLCASSRLRSGWNTEAFFGQGTRLTVV.

The chain links TRBV28 to TRBJ1-2, with a possible D match to TRBD1 (5 bases). Germline assignment: CDR1 MDHEN and CDR2 SYDVKM. The CDR3 loop spans 13 amino acids. The V gene lost 2 bases and the J gene lost 4 bases, with 8 bases spanning the gap. The CDR3 is CASSLLGPYGYTF. The CDR3 bases are TGTGCCAGCAGTTTACTGGGGCCCTATGGCTACACCTTC.

This chain links TRBV28 with TRBJ1-1, with unresolved D. V gave up 5 bases and J gave up 11 bases, with 12 bases separating them. The CDR3 loop spans 11 amino acids. Germline values: CDR1 MDHEN, CDR2 SYDVKM. Written as DNA, the CDR3 is TGTGCCAGCAGTCCCAGAGGAAGGGCTTTCTTT. It specifies CASSPRGRAFF.

The chain combines TRBV5-8 with TRBJ2-1; 11 bases are a match to TRBD2. This CDR3 comprises 17 residues. Per germline, CDR1 SGHTS and CDR2 YDEGEE. The trim removed 2 bases at V and 10 bases at J, leaving 14 bases unmatched. The CDR3 sequence is CASSFRLAGGPGTEQFF. The CDR3, as DNA: TGTGCCAGCAGCTTCCGGCTAGCGGGAGGTCCCGGCACCGAGCAGTTCTTC.

This chain joins TRBV28 and TRBJ1-1; D is unresolved. V lost 3 bases and J lost 10, with 12 bases in between. CDR3 length: 12 residues. Germline CDR1 MDHEN, CDR2 SYDVKM. The CDR3: CASSFIPSGAFF. The CDR3 DNA sequence: TGTGCCAGCAGTTTTATTCCCAGCGGAGCTTTCTTT.

V usage is TRBV6-1 and J usage is TRBJ2-5; 7 positions match TRBD1. The CDR3 is made up of 14 amino acids. J lost 4 bases, V lost 6 bases, and 8 bases had no gene match. CDR1 and CDR2 from the germline V gene are MNHNS and SASEGT. The CDR3 nucleotides read TGTGCCAGCAGCATGGACAGGAAGGGAGAGACCCAGTACTTC. Translation gives CASSMDRKGETQYF.

Notes on this clone: The sample contains more than one DNA sequence encoding this CDR3. This chain links TRBV4-2 with TRBJ1-4; the match to TRBD1 covers 8 bases. Germline CDR1 reads LGHNA; CDR2 reads YNFKEQ. Unmatched junction bases numbered 5, after V lost 0 bases and J lost 8 bases. The CDR3 has 15 amino acids. The CDR3 protein is CASSQDRGRGEKLFF. CDR3 sequence (DNA): TGTGCCAGCAGCCAAGACAGGGGGCGAGGGGAAAAACTGTTTTTT.

On this clone itself: In the same sample, other DNA sequences code for this CDR3. This rearrangement joins TRBV7-9 to TRBJ2-5; 9 nucleotides agree with TRBD2. CDR1 and CDR2 from the germline V gene are SEHNR and FQNEAQ (reference sequence). The ends lost 3 bases at V and 1 base at J; junction bases unmatched: 3. There are 15 residues in the CDR3. CDR3 protein: CASSLGAGGQETQYF. The CDR3 nucleotides are TGTGCCAGCAGCTTGGGAGCGGGGGGCCAAGAGACCCAGTACTTC. The full variable domain, rest sourced from reference TRBV7-9 and TRBJ2-5, is DTGVSQNPRHKITKRGQNVTFRCDPISEHNRLYWYRQTLGQGPEFLTYFQNEAQLEKSRLLSDRFSAERPKGSFSTLEIQRTEQGDSAMYLCASSLGAGGQETQYFGPGTRLLVL.

The V gene is TRBV4-1, the J gene TRBJ2-2; possible D gene TRBD2, 6 bases. Germline values: CDR1 MGHRA, CDR2 YSYEKL. The CDR3 is made up of 17 amino acids. V lost 2 bases and J lost 6, with 19 bases in between. CDR3 DNA: TGCGCCAGCAGCCAACGGTCTGTACTAGCCGTGTCCGGGGAGCTGTTTTTT. Its protein product is CASSQRSVLAVSGELFF.

The gene calls are TRBV18 and TRBJ2-7, with TRBD1 identical over 11 bases. With 0 bases clipped from V and 6 bases from J, the junction kept 4 bases outside the gene matches. Germline V lookup: CDR1 KGHSH, CDR2 LQKENI. This CDR3 has 15 residues. The CDR3 nucleotides read TGTGCCAGCTCACCACCGGGACAGGGGGATGGCGAGCAGTACTTC. This gives the protein CASSPPGQGDGEQYF.

This chain connects TRBV7-2 to TRBJ2-3, with 12 nucleotides matching TRBD2. This CDR3 spans 17 amino acids. Germline V gene sequence: CDR1 SGHTA, CDR2 FQGNSA. V lost 6 bases and J lost 4; bases outside the gene matches: 11. CDR3 in DNA: TGTGCCAGCAGGACGACTAGCGGGGGCCCCAGCGCAGATACGCAGTATTTT. Its translation: CASRTTSGGPSADTQYF.

This sequence joins TRBV10-3 and TRBJ1-1, with D possibly matching TRBD1 (6 bases). This CDR3 is built from 15 residues. CDR1 and CDR2 (germline): ENHRY, SYGVKD. V was trimmed by 6 bases and J by 1 base, leaving 15 bases between them. The CDR3 sequence: CAISRVRGRNTEAFF. The CDR3 DNA follows: TGTGCCATCAGCCGAGTCAGGGGAAGGAACACTGAAGCTTTCTTT.

The V call is TRBV29-1, the J call TRBJ1-2, with a possible D match to TRBD1 (6 bases). Germline loops: CDR1 SQVTM, CDR2 ANQGSEA. V lost 1 base and J 0 bases, leaving 15 bases between the germline ends. This CDR3 is built from 16 residues. In nucleotides, the CDR3 is TGCAGCGTTGAAGGGGCGACAGGCCAACCTAACTATGGCTACACCTTC. It codes for CSVEGATGQPNYGYTF.

The chain employs TRBV7-9 and TRBJ2-7; 7 bases align to TRBD2. The V gene end was trimmed by 4 bases and the J gene end by 0 bases; junction bases not matched to a gene: 3. Germline CDR1 reads SEHNR; CDR2 reads FQNEAQ (reference sequence). The CDR3 length is 14 residues. CDR3 region: CASSSLAASYEQYF. CDR3 bases: TGTGCCAGCAGCTCTCTAGCGGCCTCCTACGAGCAGTACTTC.

This clone was seen a handful of times. V and J are TRBV10-1 and TRBJ2-2; 7 bases match TRBD1. The CDR3 has 16 residues. The germline gives CDR1 WNHNN, CDR2 SYGVQD (reference sequence). The V gene end was trimmed by 2 bases and the J gene end by 0 bases; junction bases not matched to a gene: 3. CDR3 nucleotides: TGCGCCAGCAGTGAGAGGACAGGAACGAACACCGGGGAGCTGTTTTTT. Protein product: CASSERTGTNTGELFF.

The chain has TRBV19 and TRBJ2-7, with 7 bases matching TRBD1. The germline gives CDR1 LNHDA, CDR2 SQIVND (reference sequence). The CDR3 is 16 amino acids. V dropped 1 base and J dropped 2; count of bases not matched to a gene: 8. The CDR3 DNA is TGTGCCAGTAGTATAGTCTTGACAGGGCATCCCTACGAGCAGTACTTC. Protein: CASSIVLTGHPYEQYF.

The V and J genes are TRBV9 and TRBJ2-5, with 11 bases identical to TRBD2. V lost 3 bases to trimming and J lost 5 bases; unmatched junction nucleotides: 9. The V gene's germline CDR1 is SGDLS and CDR2 YYNGEE. The CDR3 is 16 residues long. The CDR3: CASSAVAGGLGETQYF. The CDR3 nucleotides are TGTGCCAGCAGCGCCGTAGCGGGGGGGCTGGGGGAGACCCAGTACTTC.

This rearrangement joins TRBV18 to TRBJ2-5; D is ambiguous. With 4 bases removed from V and 4 bases from J, the gap between germline ends came to 10 bases. There are 13 residues in the CDR3. Germline V gene data show CDR1 as KGHSH and CDR2 as LQKENI. The CDR3 reads CASSRAITETQYF. Written as DNA, the CDR3 is TGTGCCAGCTCACGGGCAATTACAGAGACCCAGTACTTC.

CDR3 coding DNA: TGTGCCAGCAGTTTTTCCAGGGTAGGGAGCAATCAGCCCCAGCATTTT. This translates into CASSFSRVGSNQPQHF. The genes are TRBV28 and TRBJ1-5; the D gene is possibly TRBD1 (5 bases). The CDR3 covers 16 residues. The germline gives CDR1 MDHEN, CDR2 SYDVKM. With 3 bases removed from V and 1 base from J, the gap between germline ends came to 13 bases.

This rearrangement joins TRBV21-1 to TRBJ2-3; TRBD2, the table's D call, lacks a check against the DNA. TRBV21-1 is a listed pseudogene. The CDR3 length is 17 residues. CDR3 residues: CASSKALREGRRDTQYF. The CDR3 nucleotides read TGTGCCAGCAGCAAAGCCCTCCGGGAGGGCCGAAGAGATACGCAGTATTTT.

J is TRBJ2-7 and V is TRBV7-2, with D tentatively TRBD1 (6 bases). Germline values: CDR1 SGHTA, CDR2 FQGNSA. V lost 1 base and J lost 6, with 10 bases in between. There are 13 residues in the CDR3. The CDR3 is CASSLGMGAEQYF. The CDR3 DNA reads as TGTGCCAGCAGCTTAGGCATGGGGGCCGAGCAGTACTTC.